These T cell receptor beta chains were read from a single sample in a study of OX40 agonist ivuxolimab in advanced cancers. Some clones are missing from TCRdb's copy, which holds only in-frame ones; the method was immunoSEQ multiplex PCR. The data show under 85,000 clones, with 85% to 90% seen just once and over 2% held by the top ten. This material consisted of CD4+ or CD8+ T cells sorted from blood, taken in a trial of the OX40 agonist ivuxolimab. The receptors were sampled from an adult with an advanced solid tumor such as melanoma, head and neck, liver or kidney cancer. CDR3s include the opening cysteine and the closing phenylalanine or tryptophan. The order of the fields is V gene, clone size, J gene, CDR3 protein. Not all rows give a size; the values are once, few, many and, for expanded clones, a class.

TRBV10-1,-,TRBJ2-1,CASSDPAGEQFF
TRBV28,-,TRBJ2-2,CASLRAGELFF
TRBV9,-,TRBJ2-1,CASSPRPVSYNEQFF
TRBV6-6,-,TRBJ1-4,CASRPRDRVEKLFF
TRBV7-2,-,TRBJ2-7,CASSQDRGREQYF
TRBV28,once,TRBJ2-3,CASSLRLPNTQYF
TRBV7-2,-,TRBJ1-6,CASSLAGGNNSPLHF
TRBV29-1,-,TRBJ2-3,CSVGWGRTRADTQYF
TRBV7-8,few,TRBJ1-1,CASSPAIGGGLNTEAFF
TRBV7-9,-,TRBJ2-1,CASSLTGTSSYNEQFF
TRBV11-2,-,TRBJ1-2,CASSLGWGLVDGYTF
TRBV4-2,-,TRBJ1-2,CASSQTPGQGAFYGYTF
TRBV28,-,TRBJ1-2,CASTLQGGDYGYTF
TRBV5-6,-,TRBJ2-3,CASSLARDPSTDTQYF
TRBV4-3,-,TRBJ2-1,CASSQDSRRGYNEQFF
TRBV5-1,-,TRBJ2-3,CASSLGLNTDTQYF
TRBV28,-,TRBJ1-2,CASSSDRHYGYTF
TRBV15,-,TRBJ1-2,CATSRDRQAYGYTF
TRBV27,-,TRBJ2-7,CASSLSRDFSSYEQYF
TRBV10-3,-,TRBJ2-7,CAISAGTGGSYEQYF
TRBV19,-,TRBJ1-1,CASTLQAVGTEAFF
TRBV5-1,-,TRBJ2-4,CASSLTGDMGTKNIQYF
TRBV27,-,TRBJ1-6,CASSSKVNSPLHF
TRBV11-2,-,TRBJ1-1,CASSHETGGNTEAFF
TRBV7-3,-,TRBJ2-3,CASARGEGGTDTQYF
TRBV6-6,-,TRBJ1-2,CASRLGQDRNYGYTF
TRBV9,once,TRBJ2-1,CASSVGGPTYNEQFF
TRBV7-2,once,TRBJ1-2,CASSLSGTYGYTF
TRBV6-5,-,TRBJ2-1,CASSPRTVNNEQFF
TRBV6-6,-,TRBJ2-3,CASSFGTSGGEDTQYF
TRBV6-5,once,TRBJ1-1,CASSYPGGNTEAFF
TRBV5-4,-,TRBJ1-6,CASSAGQGRRNSPLHF
TRBV7-9,-,TRBJ2-3,CASSSRTSGETDTQYF
TRBV5-4,-,TRBJ2-3,CASSSGTSGGTDTQYF
TRBV5-1,-,TRBJ2-5,CASSSTPTGITETQYF
TRBV10-3,-,TRBJ2-2,CAISPRASDTGELFF
TRBV18,-,TRBJ1-1,CASSPLDTQNTEAFF
TRBV10-1,-,TRBJ2-1,CASSESTDGNNEQFF
TRBV10-3,-,TRBJ2-1,CAAAGPSYNEQFF
TRBV5-4,once,TRBJ2-7,CASSLRQGTYEQYF
TRBV6-5,-,TRBJ1-5,CASRDGADQPQHF
TRBV18,-,TRBJ2-3,CASSPNLAGGGEDTQYF
TRBV11-2,-,TRBJ1-4,CASREQGAANEKLFF
TRBV5-1,-,TRBJ1-4,CASSLTPTGGSSTNEKLFF
TRBV7-9,-,TRBJ1-2,CASSSPRGGGGYTF
TRBV6-5,-,TRBJ2-3,CASTGGSDTQYF
TRBV18,-,TRBJ1-1,CASSPGQGLNTEAFF